Listed below are T cell receptor beta chains from one sample, sequenced in a study of regulatory and conventional T cells in RAG deficiency. Sequencing used immunoSEQ multiplex PCR; TCRdb keeps in-frame clones, though not all of them. This repertoire shows 34,000 or so clones, around 89% found once; its top ten account for roughly 15%. The same sample was also studied in work on regulatory T cells.

Source material: CD8+ T cells sorted from blood. All receptors come from a human donor in good health. CDR3s include the opening cysteine and the closing phenylalanine or tryptophan. The order of the fields is J gene, V gene, CDR3 protein.

>TRBJ2-7|TRBV7-6
CASSPRDSSYEQYF
>TRBJ2-1|TRBV11-3
CASSADREQFF
>TRBJ1-1|TRBV6-1
CASSEVLNTEAFF
>TRBJ1-2|TRBV5-4
CASSRPPYGYTF
>TRBJ2-7|TRBV10-2
CASSLTSYEQYF
>TRBJ2-2|TRBV2
CASSEVAGAGGELFF
>TRBJ1-1|TRBV7-2
CASSPLAVVGYNSWAFF
>TRBJ2-1|TRBV29-1
CSVLDNEQFF
>TRBJ2-4|TRBV30
CAWSRSRGSKNIQYF
>TRBJ1-2|TRBV12-5
CASVLDVSGQGNGYTF
>TRBJ1-2|TRBV5-1
CASSLGTGNYGYTF
>TRBJ2-1|TRBV5-1
CASSSSIPGGLISYNEQFF
>TRBJ1-2|TRBV30
CAWSEDSYGYTF
>TRBJ2-5|TRBV6-1
CASSGSTEAVQETQYF
>TRBJ1-1|TRBV6-6
CASRGPFNTEAFF
>TRBJ2-7|TRBV7-3
CASSLRPGGYEQYF
>TRBJ1-1|TRBV5-4
CASSLGQGLNTEAFF
>TRBJ1-5|TRBV6-5
CASSYSGISNQPQHF
>TRBJ1-1|TRBV30
CAWGTASEAFF
>TRBJ2-7|TRBV6-5
CASSNPPTSTHEQYF
>TRBJ1-5|TRBV7-9
CASSPGTGVNQPQHF
>TRBJ2-7|TRBV27
CASSTTLNYEQYF
>TRBJ2-7|TRBV2
CATRRDNSYEQYF
>TRBJ2-7|TRBV18
CASSRGDRAYEQYF
>TRBJ1-2|TRBV6-1
CASRAEPNYGYTF
>TRBJ1-1|TRBV10-1
CASSDAMNTEAFF
>TRBJ1-1|TRBV13
CASSHTVNTEAFF
>TRBJ2-3|TRBV30
CAWNPRHTDTQYF
>TRBJ1-2|TRBV4-1
CASSQGQGASGYTF
>TRBJ2-3|TRBV27
CASSITIGDTQYF
>TRBJ2-7|TRBV28
CAGTPGGSYEQYF
>TRBJ2-7|TRBV6-1
CASSGTAGYEQYF
>TRBJ2-2|TRBV9
CASSHHPTSGGSPGELFF
>TRBJ2-1|TRBV7-9
CASSPQGGGSGAGNEQFF
>TRBJ2-2|TRBV30
CACRDSWNTGELFF
>TRBJ2-7|TRBV5-4
CASSSPIGTNSYEQYF
>TRBJ1-2|TRBV30
CACPGQGAVGYTF
>TRBJ1-2|TRBV5-4
CASRPRQEIRGYTF
>TRBJ2-7|TRBV6-1
CASSVDTGSASKQYF
>TRBJ2-5|TRBV10-2
CASKTGTGFGETQYF
>TRBJ1-1|TRBV5-1
CASSSVLMNTEAFF
>TRBJ2-7|TRBV15
CATQQDRGKGLEQYF
>TRBJ2-7|TRBV5-4
CASSFEGAGEQYF
>TRBJ1-6|TRBV28
CASSLQGSPLHF
>TRBJ2-7|TRBV16
CASSPRTDYEQYF
>TRBJ1-5|TRBV27
CAWPQTYQPQHF
>TRBJ1-5|TRBV28
CASSSGTGGQPQHF
>TRBJ1-1|TRBV6-1
CASSLLPGFDTEAFF